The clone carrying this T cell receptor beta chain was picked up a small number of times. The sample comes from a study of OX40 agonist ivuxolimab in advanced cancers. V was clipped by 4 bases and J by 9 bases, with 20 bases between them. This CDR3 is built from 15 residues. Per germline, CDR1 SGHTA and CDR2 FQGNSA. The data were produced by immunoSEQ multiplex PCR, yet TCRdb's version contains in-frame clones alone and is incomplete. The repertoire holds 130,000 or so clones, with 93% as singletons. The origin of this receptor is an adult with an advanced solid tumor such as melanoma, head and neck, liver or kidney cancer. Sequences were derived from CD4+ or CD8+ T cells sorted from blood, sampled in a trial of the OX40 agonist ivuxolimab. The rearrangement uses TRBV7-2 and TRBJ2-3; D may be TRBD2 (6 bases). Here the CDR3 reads CASSSRESLTPTQYF. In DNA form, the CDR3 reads TGTGCCAGCAGCTCCCGGGAGTCTCTCACCCCCACGCAGTATTTT.